The clone carrying this T cell receptor (beta chain) was seen more than once but under ten times. Antigen: not known. CDR3-region Arm-PCR and iRepertoire HTBI primers produced the TCR beta libraries. TCRdb processed the multiplex PCR reads anew with MiXCR; each CDR3 protein has one entry. The sample lists a few hundred thousand distinct CDR3 sequences, approximately 13% occurring once. The data belong to a study of regulatory T cells in long-lasting Graves disease. Study observations and caveats: Persistent disease favored TRBV28, TRBJ1-2 and TRBJ2-5.

The germline V gene has CDR1 SGHRS and CDR2 YFSETQ. The V end was cut by 0 bases, the J end by 2 bases, with 9 bases between. The CDR3 runs to 15 residues. The sample's time point: newly diagnosed GD, antithyroid drugs for less than 3 months. With RNA extracted from PBMCs as input, the TCR library was made. These data were also filed under a second study, of T cells in Graves' hyperthyroidism and ophthalmopathy.

This sequence originates from a man aged 25 to 40 with Graves disease. The sequences come from peripheral blood mononuclear cells (PBMCs), collected at new diagnosis, from a patient treated with antithyroid drugs. This sequence joins TRBV5-1 and TRBJ1-5, with a weak D call TRBD1 (5 bases). The CDR3 DNA sequence: TGCGCCAGCAGCTTGGGATCGGGGGGCAATCAGCCCCAGCATTTT. Residues: CASSLGSGGNQPQHF.